One sample yielded the 16 T cell receptor beta chains listed below, sequenced in a study of T-cell reconstitution after alpha-beta-depleted transplantation in children. Researchers prepared the TCRbeta library using unique molecular identifiers, the study reports. TCRdb analysed the PCR reads with MiXCR anew, one entry per CDR3 protein. The sample comprises 700,000 to 950,000 distinct CDR3 sequences, around 15% of which are singletons, and about 4.6% rests with the top ten. The sample consisted of PBMCs, mostly from graft donor cells, taken 360 days after TCRalphabeta/CD19-depleted stem cell transplant. These receptors all come from a male patient younger than 18 who had a stem cell transplant for acute lymphoblastic leukemia, so the T cells may come from the graft donor.

This chain links TRBV7-9 with TRBJ2-5, with 11 bases lining up with TRBD2. Germline assignment: CDR1 SEHNR and CDR2 FQNEAQ (reference sequence). The CDR3 extends over 17 amino acids. V shed 4 bases and J 1 base; nucleotides not matched to a gene: 8. The CDR3 spells CASSSLTSGSPQETQYF. The CDR3 DNA reads TGTGCCAGCAGCTCCCTAACTAGCGGGAGCCCCCAAGAGACCCAGTACTTC.

This clonotype turned up a few times. The chain links TRBV29-1 to TRBJ1-1, with TRBD1 identical over 12 bases. This CDR3 has 16 amino acids. The germline gives CDR1 SQVTM, CDR2 ANQGSEA. V trimming: 7 bases; J trimming: 0 bases; junction bases outside the gene matches: 9. The CDR3 loop reads CSGGDRGLLMNTEAFF. CDR3 in DNA: TGCAGCGGAGGGGACAGGGGGCTCTTAATGAACACTGAAGCTTTCTTT.

J is TRBJ2-1 and V is TRBV7-8, with 9 bases identical to TRBD2. CDR3 length: 16 amino acids. CDR1 SGHVS and CDR2 FQNEAQ come from the germline V gene. V lost 1 base, J lost 3 bases, and 4 bases stayed unmatched. DNA for the CDR3: TGTGCCAGCAGCTTAGGGCCTAGCGGGATCTACAATGAGCAGTTCTTC. It is translated as CASSLGPSGIYNEQFF. Using reference TRBV7-8 and TRBJ2-1 for the parts outside the CDR3, the full variable domain is GAGVSQSPRYKVAKRGQDVALRCDPISGHVSLFWYQQALGQGPEFLTYFQNEAQLDKSGLPSDRFFAERPEGSVSTLKIQRTQQEDSAVYLCASSLGPSGIYNEQFFGPGTRLTVL.

This clonotype was counted only a few times. This chain links TRBV5-1 with TRBJ2-7; D possibly uses TRBD1 or TRBD2 (5 bases each). With 5 bases removed from V and 2 bases from J, the gap between germline ends came to 17 bases. The CDR3 has 15 residues. The germline V gene has CDR1 SGHRS and CDR2 YFSETQ. The CDR3 DNA is TGCGCCAGCAGTGCCGGGACCGGGACCCCCTACGAGCAGTACTTC. Translation: CASSAGTGTPYEQYF. The whole variable domain, remainder taken from reference TRBV5-1 and TRBJ2-7, is KAGVTQTPRYLIKTRGQQVTLSCSPISGHRSVSWYQQTPGQGLQFLFEYFSETQRNKGNFPGRFSGRQFSNSRSEMNVSTLELGDSALYLCASSAGTGTPYEQYFGPGTRLTVT.

This chain connects TRBV5-6 to TRBJ2-2; D not resolved. Trimming cost V 0 bases and J 6 bases, with 6 bases left between them. Germline assignment: CDR1 SGHDT and CDR2 YYEEEE. The CDR3 loop spans 13 amino acids. The CDR3 reads CASSLGEAGELFF. The CDR3 DNA is TGTGCCAGCAGCTTGGGCGAGGCCGGGGAGCTGTTTTTT. Complete variable domain (other parts from reference TRBV5-6 and TRBJ2-2): DAGVTQSPTHLIKTRGQQVTLRCSPKSGHDTVSWYQQALGQGPQFIFQYYEEEERQRGNFPDRFSGHQFPNYSSELNVNALLLGDSALYLCASSLGEAGELFFGEGSRLTVL.

In this sample, this clonotype turned up a few times. The chain has TRBV7-8 and TRBJ2-1; D might be TRBD2 (5 bases). Deletions cut 5 bases from V and 0 bases from J, with 11 bases between. The CDR3 contains 15 residues. Germline V gene data show CDR1 as SGHVS and CDR2 as FQNEAQ. The CDR3: CASSRRSGSYNEQFF. CDR3 bases: TGTGCCAGCAGCCGCAGAAGCGGCTCCTACAATGAGCAGTTCTTC.

The CDR3: CASSLWALTSVDYEQYF. Written as DNA, the CDR3 is TGTGCCAGCAGCTTATGGGCCCTGACTAGCGTGGACTACGAGCAGTACTTC. The chain is built from TRBV7-3 and TRBJ2-7, with 8 positions matching TRBD2. CDR1 is SGHTA and CDR2 is FQGTGA in the germline V gene. The CDR3 covers 17 residues. V lost 2 bases, J lost 3 bases, and 12 bases stayed unmatched.

This chain joins TRBV2 and TRBJ1-5; no clear D gene. This CDR3 comprises 15 residues. Germline CDR1 and CDR2: SNHLY and FYNNEI. Trimming shortened V by 5 bases and J by 4 bases, and 15 bases separated the two germline ends. The CDR3 DNA follows: TGTGCCAGCAGTACTAGACACGGAGGGAATCAGCCCCAGCATTTT. This gives the protein CASSTRHGGNQPQHF.

This clonotype was detected a few times. This chain joins TRBV5-5 and TRBJ1-3, with TRBD1 as a possible D gene (5 bases). This CDR3 is built from 16 residues. Trimming left V 4 bases short and J 0 bases short, with 14 bases between. Germline V gene sequence: CDR1 SGHKS, CDR2 YYEKEE (reference sequence). The CDR3 DNA sequence: TGTGCCAGCAGCACGTACGCGGGGCCCTCTGGAAACACCATATATTTT. Encoded protein: CASSTYAGPSGNTIYF. The full variable domain, its missing parts supplied by reference TRBV5-5 and TRBJ1-3, is DAGVTQSPTHLIKTRGQQVTLRCSPISGHKSVSWYQQVLGQGPQFIFQYYEKEERGRGNFPDRFSARQFPNYSSELNVNALLLGDSALYLCASSTYAGPSGNTIYFGEGSWLTVV.

Only a few counts were recorded for this clonotype. At one end the junction does not follow the germline gene, possibly because of a read error. The V call is TRBV5-5, the J call TRBJ2-5, with TRBD1 matching 9 bases. This CDR3 contains 14 residues. Germline CDR1 is SGHKS and CDR2 is YYEKEE (reference sequence). DNA of the CDR3: TGTGCCAGCAGCTTGACAGGGGGCTGGGAGACCCAGCACTTC. Translating gives CASSLTGGWETQHF.

This clonotype was seen more than once but under ten times. The V call is TRBV21-1, the J call TRBJ2-7; TRBD1 reflects the table's D call only, with no check against the DNA. TRBV21-1 is deemed a pseudogene. The CDR3 is made up of 16 amino acids. DNA for the CDR3: TGTGCCAGCAGCCCAACCCGGGACAGGGGGGTCCACGAGCAGTACTTC. As protein: CASSPTRDRGVHEQYF.

The chain is built from TRBV11-2 and TRBJ2-1; D gene ambiguous. Germline CDR1 is SGHAT and CDR2 is FQNNGV. Trimming removed 0 bases from V and 13 bases from J, with 10 bases in between. This CDR3 comprises 12 residues. The CDR3 protein is CASSLDRGDQFF. CDR3 coding DNA: TGTGCCAGCAGCTTAGATCGTGGGGATCAGTTCTTC.

The chain links TRBV15 to TRBJ2-1, with 8 positions matching TRBD2. This CDR3 comprises 15 residues. Germline CDR1 reads LNHNV; CDR2 reads YYDKDF (reference sequence). The V segment lost 1 base and the J segment 5 bases; nucleotides outside the gene matches: 4. CDR3 in amino acids: CATSRAGGRHNEQFF. CDR3 DNA: TGTGCCACCAGCAGAGCGGGCGGGAGGCACAATGAGCAGTTCTTC. Full variable domain (remainder filled in from reference TRBV15 and TRBJ2-1): DAMVIQNPRYQVTQFGKPVTLSCSQTLNHNVMYWYQQKSSQAPKLLFHYYDKDFNNEADTPDNFQSRRPNTSFCFLDIRSPGLGDTAMYLCATSRAGGRHNEQFFGPGTRLTVL.

A few counts support this clonotype. The CDR3, as DNA: TGCGCCAGCAGCTTTCAAAATCAGCCCCAGCATTTT. Amino acid sequence: CASSFQNQPQHF. The chain carries TRBV5-1 and TRBJ1-5; the D is unclear. Trimming pared 2 bases from V and 4 bases from J, leaving 4 bases between. The germline gives CDR1 SGHRS, CDR2 YFSETQ. The CDR3 sequence is 12 residues long.

The CDR3 sequence: CASSLGTGVQGPQHF. CDR3 nucleotides: TGTGCCAGCAGCTTAGGGACAGGGGTCCAAGGGCCCCAGCATTTT. The chain links TRBV11-2 to TRBJ1-5; 9 bases are shared with TRBD1. CDR1 and CDR2 from the germline V gene are SGHAT and FQNNGV. The CDR3 has 15 amino acids. After removal of 1 base from V and 9 bases from J, the junction contained 7 bases not matched to a gene.

The chain is built from TRBV5-1 and TRBJ1-1; 7 nucleotides line up with TRBD1. The CDR3 consists of 13 residues. V shed 4 bases and J 5 bases; nucleotides not matched to a gene: 5. The germline CDR1 and CDR2 sequences are SGHRS and YFSETQ. The CDR3 loop reads CASSDRVWTEAFF. CDR3 DNA: TGCGCCAGCAGCGACAGGGTATGGACTGAAGCTTTCTTT.